One and the same sample provided the 14 T cell receptor beta chains below, sequenced in a study of T-cell reconstitution after alpha-beta-depleted transplantation in children. This sample's TCRbeta library carried unique molecular identifier barcodes. TCRdb independently ran MiXCR on the PCR reads; one entry per CDR3 protein. This table has some 390,000 distinct CDR3 sequences, roughly 22% appearing once. The input for sequencing was PBMCs from the stem cell graft donor, taken from the stem cell graft. These receptors all come from a human donor who donated a stem cell graft to a child with acute myeloid leukemia.

The rearrangement links TRBV6-5 to TRBJ2-3, with 7 bases fitting TRBD2. CDR1 and CDR2 (germline): MNHEY, SVGAGI. Losses at the gene ends were 4 bases for V and 3 bases for J; bases not matched to a gene: 1. The CDR3 loop spans 13 amino acids. Written as DNA, the CDR3 is TGTGCCAGCAGTTGGCGGGAGACAGATACGCAGTATTTT. Translation: CASSWRETDTQYF.

This clonotype was recorded many times. The V gene is TRBV20-1, the J gene TRBJ2-3; TRBD2 agrees at 10 bases. The length of the CDR3 is 15 residues. Germline trimming cut 6 bases from V and 3 bases from J; bases unmatched to any gene: 9. Germline V gene data show CDR1 as DFQATT and CDR2 as SNEGSKA (reference sequence). The chain's CDR3 is CSASNLAGVTDTQYF. DNA of the CDR3: TGCAGTGCCTCTAACCTAGCGGGAGTGACAGATACGCAGTATTTT.

This clonotype appeared a few times. The CDR3 nucleotides read TGCGCCAGCACCACGGGACTAGCCTACGAGCAGTACTTC. Amino acid sequence: CASTTGLAYEQYF. The chain carries TRBV10-2 and TRBJ2-7, with TRBD2 matching over 8 bases. CDR1 is WSHSY and CDR2 is SAAADI in the germline V gene. V dropped 7 bases and J dropped 2; count of bases not matched to a gene: 4. The CDR3 spans 13 residues.

This clonotype has more than one count but fewer than ten. The chain joins TRBV27 to TRBJ2-5; D not resolved. V was clipped by 6 bases and J by 5 bases, with 13 bases between them. This CDR3 has 13 amino acids. Looked up from germline, CDR1 is MNHEY and CDR2 is SMNVEV (reference sequence). The CDR3 DNA reads as TGTGCCAGCAGAGACTCCATGCGGGAGACCCAGTACTTC. Amino acids: CASRDSMRETQYF.

In regard to this clonotype: This may arise from a read error, as a much more abundant clone is one base away. This CDR3 reads CAISVTGSNSNQPQHF. For the CDR3, the DNA is TGTGCCATCAGTGTGACAGGGTCCAATAGCAATCAGCCCCAGCATTTT. The V and J genes are TRBV10-3 and TRBJ1-5; TRBD1 matches 7 bases. CDR1 is ENHRY and CDR2 is SYGVKD in the germline V gene. The CDR3 length is 16 residues. The V gene end was trimmed by 4 bases and the J gene end by 0 bases; junction bases not matched to a gene: 6.

This sequence joins TRBV20-1 and TRBJ1-1; the D is unclear. Trimming pared 6 bases from V and 1 base from J, leaving 12 bases between. The CDR3 spans 13 residues. The germline gives CDR1 DFQATT, CDR2 SNEGSKA (reference sequence). CDR3 in amino acids: CSADGLQNTEAFF. In DNA, the CDR3 is TGCAGTGCAGACGGACTCCAGAACACTGAAGCTTTCTTT.

The rearrangement joins TRBV28 to TRBJ2-7; unclear D gene. The CDR3 has 14 residues. V lost 3 bases, J lost 4 bases, and 13 bases lay in between. Germline CDR1 is MDHEN and CDR2 is SYDVKM. Written as DNA, the CDR3 is TGTGCCAGCAGTTTTACCACTAACACATACGAGCAGTACTTC. As protein: CASSFTTNTYEQYF.

J is TRBJ1-4 and V is TRBV7-2, with unresolved D. Trimming took 1 base from V and 10 from J, leaving 19 bases between them. This CDR3 region has 16 residues. Germline-derived CDR1 and CDR2 are SGHTA and FQGNSA. DNA for the CDR3: TGTGCCAGCAGCTTAGAGGCAGGCCCGGTCGACGGAAAACTGTTTTTT. Encoded protein: CASSLEAGPVDGKLFF.

This clonotype was picked up many times. CDR3 in DNA: TGTGCCAGCAGGGAAACACAGGGTACTGAAGCTTTCTTT. Translating it yields CASRETQGTEAFF. The genes are TRBV6-1 and TRBJ1-1; perhaps TRBD1 as D (6 bases). Per the germline V gene, CDR1 is MNHNS and CDR2 is SASEGT. The CDR3 is 13 amino acids. The V gene lost 6 bases and the J gene lost 5 bases, with 13 bases spanning the gap.

This clonotype was counted a few times. V and J are TRBV24-1 and TRBJ2-5; possibly TRBD2 for D (5 bases). Germline lookup yields CDR1 KGHDR and CDR2 SFDVKD. With 4 bases removed from V and 7 bases from J, the gap between germline ends came to 18 bases. The CDR3 is made up of 15 amino acids. The CDR3 loop reads CATSESRAALGTQYF. CDR3 sequence (DNA): TGTGCCACCAGTGAGTCGCGGGCAGCTCTAGGGACCCAGTACTTC.

Only a few counts were recorded for this clonotype. The chain links TRBV7-3 to TRBJ2-3; D is ambiguous. This CDR3 contains 13 residues. Trimming took 0 bases from V and 6 from J, leaving 7 bases between them. Germline V lookup: CDR1 SGHTA, CDR2 FQGTGA. The CDR3: CASSLTFQDTQYF. CDR3 in DNA: TGTGCCAGCAGCTTAACCTTCCAGGATACGCAGTATTTT.

The chain is built from TRBV12-3 or TRBV12-4 and TRBJ2-2; 12 bases align to TRBD2. This CDR3 comprises 17 residues. Trimming at V came to 6 bases and at J to 0 bases, leaving 5 bases not matched to a gene. CDR3 bases: TGTGCCAGCAGCCGCCTAGCGGGAGGGTCGAACACCGGGGAGCTGTTTTTT. Translation gives CASSRLAGGSNTGELFF.

In its sample, this clonotype was seen many times. The chain carries TRBV4-2 and TRBJ2-7; 9 bases map to TRBD1. Germline CDR1 and CDR2: LGHNA and YNFKEQ. This CDR3 comprises 14 residues. V lost 4 bases to trimming and J lost 2 bases; unmatched junction nucleotides: 3. The CDR3 coding sequence is TGTGCCAGCAGCCCACGACAGGGGGCCTACGAGCAGTACTTC. Amino acid sequence: CASSPRQGAYEQYF.

The chain uses TRBV7-6 and TRBJ2-5; 9 bases are a match to TRBD2. CDR1 is SGHVS, CDR2 FNYEAQ, per germline. With V trimmed by 0 bases and J by 5 bases, 7 bases remained unmatched. The length of the CDR3 is 16 residues. As DNA, the CDR3 is TGTGCCAGCAGCTTAGCACTAGCGGGTCTTGGGGAGACCCAGTACTTC. This translates into CASSLALAGLGETQYF.